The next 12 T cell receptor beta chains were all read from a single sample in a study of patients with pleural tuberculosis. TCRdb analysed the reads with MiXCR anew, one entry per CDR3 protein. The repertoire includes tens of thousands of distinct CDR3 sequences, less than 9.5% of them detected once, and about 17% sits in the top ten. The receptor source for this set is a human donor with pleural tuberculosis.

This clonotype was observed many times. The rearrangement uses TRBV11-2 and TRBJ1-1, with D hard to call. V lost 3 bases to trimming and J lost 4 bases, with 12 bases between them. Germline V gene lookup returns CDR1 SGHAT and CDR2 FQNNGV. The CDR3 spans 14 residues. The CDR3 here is CASSFYQRFTEAFF. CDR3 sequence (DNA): TGTGCCAGCAGCTTCTACCAGAGATTCACTGAAGCTTTCTTT.

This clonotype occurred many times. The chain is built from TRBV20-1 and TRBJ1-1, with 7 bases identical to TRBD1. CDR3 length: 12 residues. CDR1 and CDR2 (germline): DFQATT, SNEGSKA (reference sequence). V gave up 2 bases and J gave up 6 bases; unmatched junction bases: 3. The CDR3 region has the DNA TGCAGTGCTAGACCCGGGACAGCTGAAGCTTTCTTT. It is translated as CSARPGTAEAFF.

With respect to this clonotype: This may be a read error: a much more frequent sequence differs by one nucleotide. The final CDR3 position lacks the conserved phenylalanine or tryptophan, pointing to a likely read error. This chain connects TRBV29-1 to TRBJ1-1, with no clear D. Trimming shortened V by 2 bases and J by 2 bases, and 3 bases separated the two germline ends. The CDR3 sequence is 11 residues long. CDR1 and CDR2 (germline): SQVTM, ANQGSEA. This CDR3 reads CSVEQNTEAFL. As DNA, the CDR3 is TGCAGCGTTGAACAAAACACTGAAGCTTTCCTT.

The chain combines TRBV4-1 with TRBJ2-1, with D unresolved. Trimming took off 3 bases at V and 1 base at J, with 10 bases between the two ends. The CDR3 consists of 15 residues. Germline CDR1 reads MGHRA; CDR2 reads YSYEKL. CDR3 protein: CASSQDDISYNEQFF. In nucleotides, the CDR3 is TGCGCCAGCAGCCAGGACGACATATCCTACAATGAGCAGTTCTTC.

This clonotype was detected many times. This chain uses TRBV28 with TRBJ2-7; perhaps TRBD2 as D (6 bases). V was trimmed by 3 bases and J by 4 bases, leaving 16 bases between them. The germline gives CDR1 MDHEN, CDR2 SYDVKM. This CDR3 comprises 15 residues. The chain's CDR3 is CASSLGGPTQYEQYF. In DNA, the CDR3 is TGTGCCAGCAGTTTGGGGGGACCGACACAGTACGAGCAGTACTTC.

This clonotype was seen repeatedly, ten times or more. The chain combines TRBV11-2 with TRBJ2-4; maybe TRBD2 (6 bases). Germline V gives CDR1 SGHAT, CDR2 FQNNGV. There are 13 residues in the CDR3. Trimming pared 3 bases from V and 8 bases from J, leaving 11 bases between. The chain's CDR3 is CASSFGTVDIQYF. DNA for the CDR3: TGTGCCAGCAGCTTCGGGACTGTGGACATTCAGTACTTC.

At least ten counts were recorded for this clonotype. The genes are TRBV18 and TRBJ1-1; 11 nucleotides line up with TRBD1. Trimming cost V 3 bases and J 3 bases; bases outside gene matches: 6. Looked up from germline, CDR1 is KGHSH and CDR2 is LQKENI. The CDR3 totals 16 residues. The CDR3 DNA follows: TGTGCCAGCTCACCGATGGGACAGGGGGACGACACTGAAGCTTTCTTT. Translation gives CASSPMGQGDDTEAFF.

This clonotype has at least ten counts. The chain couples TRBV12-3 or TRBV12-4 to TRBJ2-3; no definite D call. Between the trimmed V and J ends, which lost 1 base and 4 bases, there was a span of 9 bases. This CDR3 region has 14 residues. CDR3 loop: CASSLGLHPDTQYF. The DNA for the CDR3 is TGTGCCAGCAGTTTAGGACTTCATCCAGATACGCAGTATTTT.

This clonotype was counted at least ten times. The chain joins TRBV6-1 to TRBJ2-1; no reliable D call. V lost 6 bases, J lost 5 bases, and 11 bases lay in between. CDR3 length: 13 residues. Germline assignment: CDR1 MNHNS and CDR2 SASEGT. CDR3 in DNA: TGTGCCAGCAGCCAACTGATTAACAATGAGCAGTTCTTC. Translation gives CASSQLINNEQFF.

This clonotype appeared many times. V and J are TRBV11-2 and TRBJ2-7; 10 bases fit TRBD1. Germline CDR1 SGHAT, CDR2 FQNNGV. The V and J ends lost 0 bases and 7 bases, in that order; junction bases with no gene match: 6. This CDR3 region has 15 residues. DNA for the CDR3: TGTGCCAGCAGCTTAGATCGACAGGGGGCGCGGGAGCAGTACTTC. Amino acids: CASSLDRQGAREQYF.

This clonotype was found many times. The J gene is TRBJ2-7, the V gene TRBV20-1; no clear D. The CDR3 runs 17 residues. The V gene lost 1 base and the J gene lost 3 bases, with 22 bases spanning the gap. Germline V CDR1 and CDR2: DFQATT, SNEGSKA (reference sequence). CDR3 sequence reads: CSARGPPQLPTDYEQYF. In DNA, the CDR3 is TGCAGTGCTAGAGGTCCCCCACAGCTTCCAACCGACTACGAGCAGTACTTC.

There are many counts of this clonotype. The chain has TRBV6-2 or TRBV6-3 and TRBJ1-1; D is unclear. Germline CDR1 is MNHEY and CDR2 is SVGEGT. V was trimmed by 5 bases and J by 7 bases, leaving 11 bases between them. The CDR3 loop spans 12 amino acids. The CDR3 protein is CASSDVLLEAFF. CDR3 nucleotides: TGTGCCAGCAGTGACGTACTCCTTGAAGCTTTCTTT.